This T cell receptor beta chain was sequenced in a study of blood T cell repertoires in COVID-19. Across the study: Some COVID-19 samples were acute and others convalescent; all came from the United States, Italy and Spain. Sources were T cells, B-cell-depleted T cells, or PBMCs; the material itself was cDNA or gDNA.

Deletions cut 7 bases from V and 0 bases from J, with 12 bases between. The CDR3 covers 14 residues. Germline lookup yields CDR1 SNHLY and CDR2 FYNNEI. Authors' analysis steps: Estimation of nucleated cell counts relied on the amplification of reference gene primers. Libraries were prepared by immunoSEQ multiplex PCR; TCRdb keeps only in-frame clonotypes and omits some of them. The V and J calls and the clone size are those of that table, but D and trimming were determined from the DNA. The sample holds 150,000 to 200,000 clones, 65% to 90% seen once. The sample was peripheral blood. The V call is TRBV2, the J call TRBJ1-2; TRBD1 is a possible D gene (6 bases). The TCR sequence derives from a man between 50 and 59 years old with active or convalescent COVID-19. CDR3 nucleotide sequence: TGTGCCAGCATCGCAGGGGCAGCTAACTATGGCTACACCTTC. Translated, it gives CASIAGAANYGYTF.